The next 24 T cell receptor beta chains were all read from a single sample in a study of T cells in Graves' hyperthyroidism and ophthalmopathy. Regions amplified from RNA transcripts were the TCR beta CDR3 regions. Primed by the HTBI set, a first-round RT-PCR was run on the TCR CDR3. TCRdb analysed the multiplex PCR reads with MiXCR anew, one entry per CDR3 protein. The sample shows 450,000 to 650,000 distinct CDR3 sequences, over 15% of them seen only once. The material sequenced was blood. Every receptor here comes from a woman between 18 and 30 years old with Graves' ophthalmopathy.

The CDR3 spells CASSLLVRRERTEAFF. CDR3 coding DNA: TGTGCCAGCAGCTTACTTGTTCGCAGGGAAAGGACTGAAGCTTTCTTT. The chain employs TRBV7-9 and TRBJ1-1, with a possible D match to TRBD1 (5 bases). V was trimmed by 2 bases and J by 5 bases, leaving 18 bases between them. The CDR3 totals 16 residues. Germline V gene sequence: CDR1 SEHNR, CDR2 FQNEAQ (reference sequence).

The genes are TRBV25-1 and TRBJ2-1; perhaps D is TRBD1 or TRBD2 (6 bases each). V was clipped by 7 bases and J by 4 bases, with 11 bases between them. The germline gives CDR1 MGHDK, CDR2 SYGVNS. The CDR3 loop spans 13 amino acids. CDR3 coding DNA: TGTGCCAGCACAGGGGAGGAGTACAATGAGCAGTTCTTC. Protein: CASTGEEYNEQFF.

There are a few counts of this clonotype. The chain combines TRBV7-9 with TRBJ1-4, with TRBD1 matching 8 bases. The CDR3 extends over 15 amino acids. V shed 5 bases and J 4 bases; nucleotides not matched to a gene: 6. The germline V gene encodes CDR1 SEHNR and CDR2 FQNEAQ (reference sequence). This chain's CDR3 is CASSLLQGGNEKLFF. CDR3 bases: TGTGCCAGCAGCCTCCTACAGGGGGGTAATGAAAAACTGTTTTTT.

This clonotype was counted many times. J is TRBJ2-4 and V is TRBV2, with 7 bases identical to TRBD1. After removal of 3 bases from V and 11 bases from J, the junction contained 10 bases not matched to a gene. CDR3 length: 14 residues. CDR1 and CDR2 (germline): SNHLY, FYNNEI. The DNA for the CDR3 is TGTGCCAGCAGTGAGCGTCCGACAGGGTTTGTTCAGTACTTC. This sequence encodes CASSERPTGFVQYF. The complete variable domain, with remaining parts taken from reference TRBV2 and TRBJ2-4, reads EPEVTQTPSHQVTQMGQEVILRCVPISNHLYFYWYRQILGQKVEFLVSFYNNEISEKSEIFDDQFSVERPDGSNFTLKIRSTKLEDSAMYFCASSERPTGFVQYFGAGTRLSVL.

V usage is TRBV27 and J usage is TRBJ2-1; 9 positions match TRBD2. The CDR3 is 15 amino acids. In germline, CDR1 is MNHEY, CDR2 SMNVEV (reference sequence). After removal of 6 bases from V and 7 bases from J, the junction contained 10 bases not matched to a gene. The CDR3 loop is CASSDQAGGINEQFF. The CDR3 DNA reads TGTGCCAGCAGCGACCAGGCGGGAGGGATAAATGAGCAGTTCTTC.

In nucleotides, the CDR3 is TGCAGCGTTGACCTGGGACAGGTCGGATCCTCTGAAGCTTTCTTT. As protein: CSVDLGQVGSSEAFF. This chain joins TRBV29-1 and TRBJ1-1, with 8 nucleotides matching TRBD1. This CDR3 region has 15 residues. The V segment lost 3 bases and the J segment 6 bases; nucleotides outside the gene matches: 12. Germline V gene data show CDR1 as SQVTM and CDR2 as ANQGSEA.

The chain joins TRBV2 to TRBJ1-2, with TRBD1 identical over 7 bases. J was trimmed by 7 bases and V by 11 bases; bases with no gene match: 10. The length of the CDR3 is 12 residues. Germline V gene sequence: CDR1 SNHLY, CDR2 FYNNEI. For the CDR3, the DNA is TGTGCCGGATTGACAGGGATCGGTGGCTACACCTTC. This encodes CAGLTGIGGYTF.

Many counts were recorded for this clonotype. This rearrangement joins TRBV12-3 or TRBV12-4 to TRBJ2-5; D is possibly TRBD1 or TRBD2 (7 bases each). CDR3 size: 16 residues. Trimming cost V 3 bases and J 3 bases, with 17 bases left between them. CDR3 DNA: TGTGCCAGCAGTTTGGACGGCAGGGGGGGGAAAGAGACCCAGTACTTC. Protein product: CASSLDGRGGKETQYF.

This clonotype was seen a few times. Since a much larger clone is just one base distant, this may be a read error. The CDR3 nucleotides are TGTGCCAGCAGTTCGGTGTACCAAGAGACCCAGTACTTC. Its translation is CASSSVYQETQYF. The chain joins TRBV12-3 or TRBV12-4 to TRBJ2-5, with D uncertain. This CDR3 has 13 residues. V lost 4 bases to trimming and J lost 0 bases, with 6 bases between them.

The rearrangement uses TRBV9 and TRBJ2-4; D perhaps matches TRBD2 (5 bases). Per germline, CDR1 SGDLS and CDR2 YYNGEE. Trimming pared 4 bases from V and 8 bases from J, leaving 16 bases between. The CDR3 extends over 14 amino acids. The CDR3 nucleotides read TGTGCCAGCAGCCCAAAGGGTATGGAGGACATTCAGTACTTC. This translates into CASSPKGMEDIQYF.

The table lists this clonotype with many counts. This rearrangement joins TRBV20-1 to TRBJ2-1, with 11 bases aligning to TRBD2. There are 17 residues in the CDR3. Losses at the gene ends were 1 base for V and 7 bases for J; bases not matched to a gene: 12. Germline values: CDR1 DFQATT, CDR2 SNEGSKA (reference sequence). The CDR3 DNA reads as TGCAGTGCTAGAGGGTTAGAACTAGCGGGAGTAGGGAATGAGCAGTTCTTC. This gives the protein CSARGLELAGVGNEQFF.

This clonotype has only a few counts. J is TRBJ2-1 and V is TRBV11-1, with TRBD2 as a possible D gene (6 bases). CDR1 is SGHAT, CDR2 FQDESV, per germline (reference sequence). The germline V and J ends were trimmed by 7 bases and 7 bases, with 17 bases remaining between them. The length of the CDR3 is 14 residues. CDR3 bases: TGTGCCAGCACCTCACAAAGGGCGGGAAATGAGCAGTTCTTC. Protein sequence: CASTSQRAGNEQFF. The full variable domain, in which reference TRBV11-1 and TRBJ2-1 provide the parts outside the CDR3, is EAEVAQSPRYKITEKSQAVAFWCDPISGHATLYWYRQILGQGPELLVQFQDESVVDDSQLPKDRFSAERLKGVDSTLKIQPAELGDSAMYLCASTSQRAGNEQFFGPGTRLTVL.

J is TRBJ1-4 and V is TRBV6-1; weak D call: TRBD1 (5 bases). The germline gives CDR1 MNHNS, CDR2 SASEGT. There are 12 residues in the CDR3. The ends were cut back, 10 bases at V and 7 bases at J, with 13 bases in the middle. CDR3 in DNA: TGTGCCACCGGGGGGGGAGGTGAAAAACTGTTTTTT. This translates into CATGGGGEKLFF.

The chain uses TRBV11-3 and TRBJ2-1, with D unclear. Per germline, CDR1 SGHNT and CDR2 YENEEA. The CDR3 is 15 residues long. Trimming removed 5 bases at V and 4 bases at J, with 15 bases between. The CDR3 spells CASSQDLSVYNEQFF. The CDR3, as DNA: TGTGCCAGCAGCCAAGATCTATCGGTGTACAATGAGCAGTTCTTC.

This clonotype was detected ten times or more. For the CDR3, the DNA is TGTGCCAGCAGCCAAAATCTAGCGGGGGCCTACAATGAGCAGTTCTTC. It specifies CASSQNLAGAYNEQFF. This chain joins TRBV3-1 and TRBJ2-1; 10 bases map to TRBD2. CDR1 LGHDT and CDR2 YNNKEL come from the germline V gene (reference sequence). The CDR3 is made up of 16 amino acids. J gave up 2 bases and V 2 bases, and 3 bases lay outside the gene matches.

The V call is TRBV19, the J call TRBJ2-1; the match to TRBD2 covers 9 bases. Per the germline V gene, CDR1 is LNHDA and CDR2 is SQIVND (reference sequence). The length of the CDR3 is 16 residues. V trimming: 4 bases; J trimming: 4 bases; junction bases outside the gene matches: 8. Here the CDR3 DNA reads TGTGCCAGTAGTAAATACCTAGCGGGGATATACAATGAGCAGTTCTTC. Protein: CASSKYLAGIYNEQFF.

About this clonotype itself: Possible read error: a much larger clone is one base away. This sequence joins TRBV28 and TRBJ2-5; D might be TRBD1 (5 bases). The ends were cut back, 10 bases at V and 2 bases at J, with 14 bases in the middle. This CDR3 has 13 amino acids. Germline V gene sequence: CDR1 MDHEN, CDR2 SYDVKM. CDR3 sequence reads: CATRRQIQETQYF. The CDR3 nucleotides read TGTGCCACCCGGCGACAGATACAAGAGACCCAGTACTTC.

Worth noting for this clonotype: No conserved phenylalanine or tryptophan is present at the end of the CDR3, so a read error is the likely explanation. The V and J genes are TRBV6-2 or TRBV6-3 and TRBJ1-1, with a possible D match to TRBD1 (5 bases). Trimming took 6 bases from V and 2 from J, leaving 13 bases between them. CDR1 MNHEY and CDR2 SVGEGT come from the germline V gene. CDR3 length equals 14 residues. The CDR3 region has the DNA TGTGCCAGCAGCTTAACCCAGGGTAACACTGAAGCTTTCCTT. This gives the protein CASSLTQGNTEAFL.

As concerns this clonotype: At one boundary the junction diverges from the germline segment, which might be a read error. The chain uses TRBV6-4 and TRBJ1-1; TRBD1 might be the D (5 bases). The CDR3 contains 15 residues. Germline V lookup: CDR1 MRHNA, CDR2 SNTAGT. This CDR3 is CASSYSDKTNTEAFF. The CDR3 coding sequence is TGTGCCAGCAGTTACTCGGACAAAACAAACACTGAAGCTTTCTTT.

The gene calls are TRBV20-1 and TRBJ2-3; D possibly uses TRBD1 or TRBD2 (5 bases each). Germline CDR1 DFQATT, CDR2 SNEGSKA (reference sequence). Trimming took off 6 bases at V and 9 bases at J, with 22 bases between the two ends. The CDR3 is made up of 14 amino acids. CDR3 nucleotides: TGCAGTGCGCTTCCGGGACCCGGCGTGGACACGCAGTATTTT. It yields the protein CSALPGPGVDTQYF.

There are many counts of this clonotype. The chain links TRBV11-1 to TRBJ2-7; D might be TRBD1 (5 bases). Looked up from germline, CDR1 is SGHAT and CDR2 is FQDESV (reference sequence). CDR3 length: 15 residues. V was clipped by 5 bases and J by 2 bases, with 16 bases between them. CDR3 sequence reads: CASSLDGQGTYEQYF. DNA for the CDR3: TGTGCCAGCAGCCTCGATGGGCAGGGTACCTACGAGCAGTACTTC.

Of note for this clonotype: A much more abundant neighbour one base away suggests this may be a read error. No conserved phenylalanine or tryptophan is present at the end of the CDR3, so a read error is the likely explanation. J is TRBJ1-1 and V is TRBV20-1; D is possibly TRBD1 (6 bases). The V gene lost 0 bases and the J gene lost 0 bases, with 11 bases spanning the gap. The CDR3 loop spans 15 amino acids. Germline V CDR1 and CDR2: DFQATT, SNEGSKA (reference sequence). This CDR3 is CSARDVGDMNTEAFL. CDR3 sequence (DNA): TGCAGTGCTAGAGATGTTGGGGACATGAACACTGAAGCTTTCCTT.

This clonotype was counted many times. The chain has TRBV13 and TRBJ2-5; D ambiguous. The CDR3 is 15 residues long. Trimming took 4 bases from V and 2 from J, leaving 14 bases between them. Germline V CDR1 and CDR2: PRHDT, FYEKMQ (reference sequence). The CDR3 region has the DNA TGTGCCAGCAGCTCTTTTAGTTACCTACAAGAGACCCAGTACTTC. Amino acids: CASSSFSYLQETQYF.

The sample holds many counts of this clonotype. This chain joins TRBV28 and TRBJ1-1; D is possibly TRBD1 (6 bases). V was cut by 5 bases and J by 11 bases, with 15 bases left in between. Germline CDR1 is MDHEN and CDR2 is SYDVKM. The CDR3 length is 12 residues. CDR3 bases: TGTGCCAGCAGTCTACCGGGGGCAACCGCTTTCTTT. Its protein product is CASSLPGATAFF. The full variable domain, rest sourced from reference TRBV28 and TRBJ1-1, is DVKVTQSSRYLVKRTGEKVFLECVQDMDHENMFWYRQDPGLGLRLIYFSYDVKMKEKGDIPEGYSVSREKKERFSLILESASTNQTSMYLCASSLPGATAFFGQGTRLTVV.